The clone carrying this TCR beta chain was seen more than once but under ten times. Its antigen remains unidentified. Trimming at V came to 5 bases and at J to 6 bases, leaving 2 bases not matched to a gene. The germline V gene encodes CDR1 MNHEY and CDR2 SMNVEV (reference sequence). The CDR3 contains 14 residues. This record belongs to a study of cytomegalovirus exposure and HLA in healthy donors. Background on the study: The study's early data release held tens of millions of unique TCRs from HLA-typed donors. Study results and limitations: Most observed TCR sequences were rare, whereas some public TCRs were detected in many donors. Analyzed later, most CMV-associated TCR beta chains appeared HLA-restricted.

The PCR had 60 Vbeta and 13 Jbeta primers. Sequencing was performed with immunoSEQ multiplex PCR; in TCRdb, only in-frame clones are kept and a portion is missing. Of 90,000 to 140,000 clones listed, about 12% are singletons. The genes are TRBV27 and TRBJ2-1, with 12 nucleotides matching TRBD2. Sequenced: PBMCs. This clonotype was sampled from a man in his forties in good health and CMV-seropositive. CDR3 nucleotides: TGTGCCAGCAGTGGACTAGCGGGATCCAATGAGCAGTTCTTC. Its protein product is CASSGLAGSNEQFF.